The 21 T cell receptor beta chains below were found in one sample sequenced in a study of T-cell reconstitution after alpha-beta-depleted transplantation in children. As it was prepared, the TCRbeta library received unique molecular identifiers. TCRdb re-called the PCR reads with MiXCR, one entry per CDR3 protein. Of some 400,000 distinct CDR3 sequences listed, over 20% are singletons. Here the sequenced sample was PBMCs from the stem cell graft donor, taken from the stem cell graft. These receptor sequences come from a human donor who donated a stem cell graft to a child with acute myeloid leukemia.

The DNA for the CDR3 is TGTGCCAGCAGCCGGACAGCCGGGGTGAACACTGAAGCTTTCTTT. Its translation: CASSRTAGVNTEAFF. The J gene is TRBJ1-1, the V gene TRBV12-3 or TRBV12-4, with a tentative D call TRBD1 (6 bases). Trimming pared 6 bases from V and 0 bases from J, leaving 14 bases between. The CDR3 runs to 15 residues.

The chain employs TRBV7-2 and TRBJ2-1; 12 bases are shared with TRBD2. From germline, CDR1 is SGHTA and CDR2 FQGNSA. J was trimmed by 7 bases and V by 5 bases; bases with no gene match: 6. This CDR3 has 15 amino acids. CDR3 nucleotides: TGTGCCAGCAGCCAGGGGCTAGCGGGAGGGAATGAGCAGTTCTTC. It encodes CASSQGLAGGNEQFF.

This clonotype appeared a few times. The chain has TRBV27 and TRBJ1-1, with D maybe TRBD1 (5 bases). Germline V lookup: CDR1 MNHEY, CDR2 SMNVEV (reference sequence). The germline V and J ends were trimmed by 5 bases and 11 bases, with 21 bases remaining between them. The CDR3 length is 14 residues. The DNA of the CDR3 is TGTGCCAGCAGTCTCCGATGGGACTCCGGACGTGCTTTCTTT. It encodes CASSLRWDSGRAFF.

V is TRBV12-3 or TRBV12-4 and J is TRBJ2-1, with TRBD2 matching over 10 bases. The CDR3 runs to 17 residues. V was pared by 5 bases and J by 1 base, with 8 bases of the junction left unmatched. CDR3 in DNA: TGTGCCAGCAGTCTGGAGCGGGAGGGCCGTTCCTACAATGAGCAGTTCTTC. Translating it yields CASSLEREGRSYNEQFF.

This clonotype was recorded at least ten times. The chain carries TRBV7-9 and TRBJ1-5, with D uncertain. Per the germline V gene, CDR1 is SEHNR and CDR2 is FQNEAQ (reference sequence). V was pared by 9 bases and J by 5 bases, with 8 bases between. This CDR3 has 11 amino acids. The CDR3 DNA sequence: TGTGCCAGTGGAGCGGATCAGCCCCAGCATTTT. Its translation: CASGADQPQHF. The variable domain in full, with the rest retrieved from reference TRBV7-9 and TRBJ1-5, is DTGVSQNPRHKITKRGQNVTFRCDPISEHNRLYWYRQTLGQGPEFLTYFQNEAQLEKSRLLSDRFSAERPKGSFSTLEIQRTEQGDSAMYLCASGADQPQHFGDGTRLSIL.

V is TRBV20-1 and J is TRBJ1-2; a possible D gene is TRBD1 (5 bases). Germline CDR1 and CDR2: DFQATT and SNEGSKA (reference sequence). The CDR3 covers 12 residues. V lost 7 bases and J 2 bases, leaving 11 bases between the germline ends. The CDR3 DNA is TGCAGTGGGGGACGGGACAACTATGGCTACACCTTC. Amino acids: CSGGRDNYGYTF.

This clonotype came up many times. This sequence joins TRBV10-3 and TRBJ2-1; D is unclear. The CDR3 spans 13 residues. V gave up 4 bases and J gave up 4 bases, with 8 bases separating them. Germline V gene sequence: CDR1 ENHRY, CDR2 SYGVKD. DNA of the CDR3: TGTGCCATCAGTGCCGACGCATACAATGAGCAGTTCTTC. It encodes CAISADAYNEQFF.

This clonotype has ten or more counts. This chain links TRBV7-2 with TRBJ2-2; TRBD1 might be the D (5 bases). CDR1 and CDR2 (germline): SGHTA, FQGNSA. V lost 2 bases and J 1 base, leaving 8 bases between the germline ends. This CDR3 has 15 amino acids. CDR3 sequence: CASSLIGQNTGELFF. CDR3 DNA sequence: TGTGCCAGCAGCTTAATCGGACAGAACACCGGGGAGCTGTTTTTT.

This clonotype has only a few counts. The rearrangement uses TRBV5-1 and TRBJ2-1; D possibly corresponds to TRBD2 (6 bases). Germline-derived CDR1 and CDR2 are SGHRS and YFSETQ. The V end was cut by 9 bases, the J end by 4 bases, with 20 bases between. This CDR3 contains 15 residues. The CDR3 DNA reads TGCGCCACCCCGTTGGGGCTAGCGATATACAATGAGCAGTTCTTC. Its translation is CATPLGLAIYNEQFF.

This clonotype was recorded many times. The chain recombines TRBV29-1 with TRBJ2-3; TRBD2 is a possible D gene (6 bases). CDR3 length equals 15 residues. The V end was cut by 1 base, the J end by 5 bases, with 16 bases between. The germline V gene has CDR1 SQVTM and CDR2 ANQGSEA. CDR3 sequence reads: CSVEGTGGAGDTQYF. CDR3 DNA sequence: TGCAGCGTTGAAGGAACAGGAGGGGCTGGAGATACGCAGTATTTT.

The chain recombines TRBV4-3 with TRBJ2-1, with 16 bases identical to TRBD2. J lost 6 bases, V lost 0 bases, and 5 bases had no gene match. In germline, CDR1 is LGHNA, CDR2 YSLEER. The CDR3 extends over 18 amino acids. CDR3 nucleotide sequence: TGCGCCAGCAGCCAAGAAGAGGGACTAGCGGGGGGGCCCAATGAGCAGTTCTTC. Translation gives CASSQEEGLAGGPNEQFF.

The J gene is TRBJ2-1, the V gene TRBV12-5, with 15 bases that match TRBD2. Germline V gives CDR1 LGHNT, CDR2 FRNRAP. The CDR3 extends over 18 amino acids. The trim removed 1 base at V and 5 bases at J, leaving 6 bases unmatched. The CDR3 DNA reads TGTGCTAGTGGTTTGGGGCCGCGGACTAGCGGGAGGGACAATGAGCAGTTCTTC. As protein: CASGLGPRTSGRDNEQFF.

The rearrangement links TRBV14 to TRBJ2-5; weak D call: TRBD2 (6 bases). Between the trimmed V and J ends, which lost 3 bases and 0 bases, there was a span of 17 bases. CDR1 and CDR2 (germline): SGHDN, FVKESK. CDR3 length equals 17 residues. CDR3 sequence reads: CASSHPRDSEYQETQYF. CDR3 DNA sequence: TGTGCCAGCAGCCATCCTCGGGACTCAGAATACCAAGAGACCCAGTACTTC.

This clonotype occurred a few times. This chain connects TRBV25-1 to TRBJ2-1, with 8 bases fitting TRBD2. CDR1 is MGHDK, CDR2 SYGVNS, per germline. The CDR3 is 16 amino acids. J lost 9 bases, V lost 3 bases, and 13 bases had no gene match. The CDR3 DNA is TGTGCCAGCAGTGATCCTGGGGGGACTAGTTCAGTTGAGCAGTTCTTC. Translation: CASSDPGGTSSVEQFF.

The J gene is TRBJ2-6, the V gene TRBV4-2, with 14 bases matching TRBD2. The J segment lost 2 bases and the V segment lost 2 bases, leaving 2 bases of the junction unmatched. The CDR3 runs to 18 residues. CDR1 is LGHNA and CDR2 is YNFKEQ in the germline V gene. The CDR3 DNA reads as TGTGCCAGCAGCCAACAGGGACTAGCGGGGGCTGGGGCCAACGTCCTGACTTTC. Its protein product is CASSQQGLAGAGANVLTF.

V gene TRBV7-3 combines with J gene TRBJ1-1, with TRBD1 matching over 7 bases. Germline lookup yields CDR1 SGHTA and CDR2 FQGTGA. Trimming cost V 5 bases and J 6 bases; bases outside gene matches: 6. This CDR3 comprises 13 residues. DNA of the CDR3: TGTGCCAGCAGCCCTCAGACAGGGTCTGAAGCTTTCTTT. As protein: CASSPQTGSEAFF. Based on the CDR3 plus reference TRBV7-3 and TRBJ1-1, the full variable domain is GAGVSQTPSNKVTEKGKYVELRCDPISGHTALYWYRQSLGQGPEFLIYFQGTGAADDSGLPNDRFFAVRPEGSVSTLKIQRTERGDSAVYLCASSPQTGSEAFFGQGTRLTVV.

CDR3 DNA: TGCAGCGTTGAAGACGAGACTAGCTCCTACGAGCAGTACTTC. It codes for CSVEDETSSYEQYF. The chain is built from TRBV29-1 and TRBJ2-7; D possibly corresponds to TRBD2 (6 bases). With 0 bases removed from V and 0 bases from J, the gap between germline ends came to 9 bases. The length of the CDR3 is 14 residues. In germline, CDR1 is SQVTM, CDR2 ANQGSEA.

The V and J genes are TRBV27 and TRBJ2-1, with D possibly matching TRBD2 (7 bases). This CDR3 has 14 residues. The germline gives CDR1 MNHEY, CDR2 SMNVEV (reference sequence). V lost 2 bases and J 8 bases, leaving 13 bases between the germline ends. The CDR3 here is CASSLMGAGDEQFF. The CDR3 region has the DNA TGTGCCAGCAGTTTAATGGGGGCGGGGGATGAGCAGTTCTTC.

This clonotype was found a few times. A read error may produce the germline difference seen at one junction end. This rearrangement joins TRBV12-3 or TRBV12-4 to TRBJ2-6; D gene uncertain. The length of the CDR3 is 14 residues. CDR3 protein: CASTLGPGANVLTF. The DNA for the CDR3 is TGTGCCAGCACCCTAGGCCCTGGAGCCAACGTCCTGACTTTC.

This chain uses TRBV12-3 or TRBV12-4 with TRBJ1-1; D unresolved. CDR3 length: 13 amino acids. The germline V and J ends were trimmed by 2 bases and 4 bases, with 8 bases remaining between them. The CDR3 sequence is CASSLPGVTEAFF. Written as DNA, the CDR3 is TGTGCCAGCAGTTTACCAGGCGTCACTGAAGCTTTCTTT.

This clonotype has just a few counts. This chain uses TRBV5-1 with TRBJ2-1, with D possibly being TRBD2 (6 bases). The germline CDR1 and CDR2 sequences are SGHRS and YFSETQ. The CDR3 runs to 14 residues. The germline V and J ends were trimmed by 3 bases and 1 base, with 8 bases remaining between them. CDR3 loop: CASSSEGSYNEQFF. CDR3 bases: TGCGCCAGCAGCTCGGAGGGGTCCTACAATGAGCAGTTCTTC. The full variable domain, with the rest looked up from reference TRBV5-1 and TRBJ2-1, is KAGVTQTPRYLIKTRGQQVTLSCSPISGHRSVSWYQQTPGQGLQFLFEYFSETQRNKGNFPGRFSGRQFSNSRSEMNVSTLELGDSALYLCASSSEGSYNEQFFGPGTRLTVL.